This T cell receptor (beta chain) derives from a study of OX40 agonist ivuxolimab in advanced cancers. Background on the whole study: Ivuxolimab was a fully human IgG2 agonistic monoclonal antibody targeting the costimulatory receptor OX40 (CD134). Peripheral TCRbeta sequencing aimed to test whether ivuxolimab altered TCR sequence diversity and caused clonal T-cell expansion. The dose-escalation cohort was about 86% male with a mean age of about 54 years, ranging from about 23 to 85. Partial responses occurred in three dose-escalation patients: two with cutaneous melanoma and one with hepatocellular carcinoma. Intravenous ivuxolimab was administered to patients every 2 weeks at six dose levels: 0.01, 0.1, 0.3, 1.5, 3 and 10 mg/kg. Of the 52 patients in dose escalation, 19 had hepatocellular carcinoma, approximately 15 had melanoma, 9 had renal cell carcinoma and 9 had head and neck cancer. Prior anti-PD-1, anti-PD-L1 or anti-CTLA-4 therapy was permitted, and approximately 40% of dose-escalation patients had received checkpoint inhibitors. The monotherapy dose-escalation portion (N of about 50 patients) of the phase I ivuxolimab trial is reported in the paper. General conclusions and limits of the study: Partial responders in the 0.1-3.0 mg/kg groups had among the lowest normalized peripheral clonal expansion, especially among CD8+ T cells. After ivuxolimab, more expanded clones were found on average in CD8+ T cells than in CD4+ T cells. At doses of 0.1 to 3.0 mg/kg, clonal expansion of both CD4+ and CD8+ blood T cells was observed from baseline to week 6. The antigen specificity of the clonally expanded peripheral T cells was not determined. Low levels of normalized T-cell clonal expansion were also seen in some patients who did not respond.

V is pared back by 1 base and J by 0 bases, with 10 bases lying between the germline termini. Per the germline V gene, KGHSH is the CDR1 and LQKENI is the CDR2. CDR3 length: 17 amino acids, cysteine to phenylalanine. The only DNA kept is the CDR3, 51 bases in frame from the first base. For this clone: The specificity of this receptor is unknown. Base qualities were left out, and no much larger clone turns up one base away.

Genomic DNA was isolated from the sorted cells so that the TCRbeta CDR3 region could be sequenced. The immunoSEQ Assay was used for sequencing of TCRbeta CDR3 regions. TCRdb obtained this table from immuneACCESS and retained in-frame rearrangements with V and J assigned. These tables miss some clones; where compared with another copy, unresolved V genes account for less than half of the shortfall, and the remainder is unexplained. This sample lists some 100,000 clones; about 91% were detected once. The ten largest clones add up to approximately 0.55% of the sample. Patients with autoimmune disease history or receiving systemic immunosuppression were excluded from the trial. Peripheral blood for TCR sequencing was drawn from every dose cohort at baseline, at cycle 4 day 1 and at cycle 7 day 1. The samples were taken from a phase I, first-in-human, multicenter, open-label dose-escalation trial of ivuxolimab. Adults with locally advanced or metastatic melanoma, renal cell, hepatocellular, or head and neck squamous cell carcinoma were enrolled in the trial. Before TCR sequencing, CD4+ and CD8+ T cells were separately sorted from peripheral blood.

The TCR sequence derives from an adult with an advanced solid tumor such as melanoma, head and neck, liver or kidney cancer. The sample in question was CD4+ or CD8+ T cells sorted from blood, obtained in a trial of the OX40 agonist ivuxolimab. The chain is assembled from TRBV18 and TRBJ2-6; the D gene assignment is ambiguous. This receptor carries the CDR3 CASSPQAPASGANVLTF. The DNA sequence is as follows: TGTGCCAGCTCACCACAAGCTCCCGCCTCTGGGGCCAACGTCCTGACTTTC. The variable domain in full, with residues beyond the CDR3 obtained from the reference TRBV18 and TRBJ2-6 genes, is NAGVMQNPRHLVRRRGQEARLRCSPMKGHSHVYWYRQLPEEGLKFMVYLQKENIIDESGMPKERFSAEFPKEGPSILRIQQVVRGDSAAYFCASSPQAPASGANVLTFGAGSRLTVL.